This TCR beta chain is from a study of brain metastases from non-small cell lung cancer. V lost 1 base and J lost 3; bases outside the gene matches: 7. The germline V gene encodes CDR1 LGHDT and CDR2 YNNKEL (reference sequence). CDR3 size: 16 residues. This clone was seen a few times. Its antigen remains unknown. Sequencing used immunoSEQ multiplex PCR; TCRdb keeps in-frame clones, though not all of them. Here the sample spans a few thousand clones, almost 85% being singletons. The study, taken as a whole, reports: In roughly 64% of brain metastases, T-cell clones were expanded compared with matched primary tumors. Brain metastases shared most TCR repertoire with primaries, with sparse T cells. Compared with primary tumors, brain metastases showed less T-cell infiltration.

Sequencing input: primary lung tumor tissue. This receptor was taken from a donor aged 40 or over with non-small cell lung cancer. This chain joins TRBV3-1 (or the pseudogene TRBV3-2) and TRBJ2-5, with 8 bases identical to TRBD1. The CDR3 protein is CASSQGPDRGEETQYF. CDR3 nucleotides: TGTGCCAGCAGCCAAGGCCCCGACAGGGGCGAAGAGACCCAGTACTTC.